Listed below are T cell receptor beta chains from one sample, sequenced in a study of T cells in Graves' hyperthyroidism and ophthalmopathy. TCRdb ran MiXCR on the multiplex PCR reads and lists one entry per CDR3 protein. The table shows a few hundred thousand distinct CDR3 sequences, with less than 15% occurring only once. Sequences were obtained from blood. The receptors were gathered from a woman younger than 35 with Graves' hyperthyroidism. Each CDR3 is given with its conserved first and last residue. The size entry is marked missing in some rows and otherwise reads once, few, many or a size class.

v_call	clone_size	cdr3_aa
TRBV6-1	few	CASSRGTGAKDIQYF
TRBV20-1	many	CSVELIGRKDEQFF
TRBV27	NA	CASSLSWGPSGNTIYF
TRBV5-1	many	CASSLVQGVAGELFF
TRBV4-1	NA	CASRGATADTQYF
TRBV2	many	CARVRGTEAFF
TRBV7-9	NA	CASSLLGGNTGELFF
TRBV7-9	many	CASSSRDRSNTEAFF
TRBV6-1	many	CASRSSGPVVYEQYF
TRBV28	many	CASSLNLSGGETQYF
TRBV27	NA	CASSPLLRQRLGSPLHF
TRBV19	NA	CASNFAVNTEAFF
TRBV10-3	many	CAISEGDENEKLFF
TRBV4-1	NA	CASSPGVAVPYEQYF
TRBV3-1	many	CASSSLEGVGTDTQYF
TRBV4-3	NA	CASSQDQTDGWKNTEAFF
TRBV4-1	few	CASSQDLGPPLHF
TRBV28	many	CASIGGGINEKLFF
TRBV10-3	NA	CAISGRDTDTQYF
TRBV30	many	CAWSHQGTSNQPQHF
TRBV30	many	CAWSADRVSYEQYF
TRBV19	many	CASSTDRDGNTEAFF
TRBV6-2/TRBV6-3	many	CASSLRVHNEQFF
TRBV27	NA	CASSFSSAGLEIADTQYF
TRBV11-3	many	CASSFGGTSGNTGELFF
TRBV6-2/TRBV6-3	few	CASSNRDRPLEQYF
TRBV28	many	CASSLVRRATLANYGYTF
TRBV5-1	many	CASGKTSGETQYF
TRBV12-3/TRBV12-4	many	CASSLGPKATLHF
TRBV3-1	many	CASSLYHRAASYNEQFF
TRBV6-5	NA	CASSYSSGGRNEQFF
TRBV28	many	CASSRDRFVEQYF
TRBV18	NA	CASSPLPGQGRKLFF